The sequence of this T cell receptor (beta chain) was determined in a study of T-cell memory formation after mild COVID-19. Trimming cost V 3 bases and J 5 bases, with 16 bases left between them. This CDR3 has 15 amino acids. This clonotype was counted a few times. TCRdb ran MiXCR on the 5' RACE reads and lists one entry per CDR3 protein. Here the sample spans around 250,000 distinct CDR3 sequences, 16% being singletons. The clonotype comes from a young man who had mild COVID-19 (a few samples of this study predate the infection). Cell type and time point are not known. This chain joins TRBV12-3 or TRBV12-4 and TRBJ2-5; no firm D call. The material sequenced was PBMCs or a T cell subset sorted from them (not recorded which). CDR3 coding DNA: TGTGCCAGCAGTTTTGGCCACAACGCTCAGGAGACCCAGTACTTC. This sequence encodes CASSFGHNAQETQYF.